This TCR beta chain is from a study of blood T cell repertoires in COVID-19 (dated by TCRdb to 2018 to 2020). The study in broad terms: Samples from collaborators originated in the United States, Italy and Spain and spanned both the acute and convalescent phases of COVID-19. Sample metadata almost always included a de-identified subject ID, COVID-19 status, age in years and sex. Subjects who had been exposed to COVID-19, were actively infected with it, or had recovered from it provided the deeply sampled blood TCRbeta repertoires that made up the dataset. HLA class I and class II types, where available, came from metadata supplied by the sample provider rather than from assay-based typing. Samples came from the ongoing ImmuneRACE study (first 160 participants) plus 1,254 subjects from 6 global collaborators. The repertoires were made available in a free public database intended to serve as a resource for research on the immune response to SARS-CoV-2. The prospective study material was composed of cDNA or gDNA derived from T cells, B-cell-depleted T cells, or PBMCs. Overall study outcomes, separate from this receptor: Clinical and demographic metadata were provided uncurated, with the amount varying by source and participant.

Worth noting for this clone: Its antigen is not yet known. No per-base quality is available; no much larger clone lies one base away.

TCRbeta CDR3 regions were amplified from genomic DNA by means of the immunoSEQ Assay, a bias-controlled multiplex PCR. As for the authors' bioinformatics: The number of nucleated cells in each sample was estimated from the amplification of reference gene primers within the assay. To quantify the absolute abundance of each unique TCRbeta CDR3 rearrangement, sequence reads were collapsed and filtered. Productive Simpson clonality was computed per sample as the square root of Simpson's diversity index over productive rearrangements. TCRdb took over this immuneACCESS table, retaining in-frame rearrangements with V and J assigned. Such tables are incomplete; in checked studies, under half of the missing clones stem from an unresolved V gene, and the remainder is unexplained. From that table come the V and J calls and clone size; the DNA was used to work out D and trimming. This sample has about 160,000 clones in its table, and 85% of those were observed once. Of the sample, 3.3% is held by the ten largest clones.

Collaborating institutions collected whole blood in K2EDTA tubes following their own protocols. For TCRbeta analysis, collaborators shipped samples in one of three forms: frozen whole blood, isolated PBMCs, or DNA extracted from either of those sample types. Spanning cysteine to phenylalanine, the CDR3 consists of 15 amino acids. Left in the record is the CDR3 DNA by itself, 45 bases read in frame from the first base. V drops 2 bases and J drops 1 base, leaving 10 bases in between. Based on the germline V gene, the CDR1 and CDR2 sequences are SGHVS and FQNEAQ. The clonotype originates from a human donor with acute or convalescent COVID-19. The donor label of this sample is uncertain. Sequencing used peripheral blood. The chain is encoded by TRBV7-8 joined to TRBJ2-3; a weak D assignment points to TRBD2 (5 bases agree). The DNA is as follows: TGTGCCAGCAGCTTATATGGGCGGGGCACAGATACGCAGTATTTT. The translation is CASSLYGRGTDTQYF.